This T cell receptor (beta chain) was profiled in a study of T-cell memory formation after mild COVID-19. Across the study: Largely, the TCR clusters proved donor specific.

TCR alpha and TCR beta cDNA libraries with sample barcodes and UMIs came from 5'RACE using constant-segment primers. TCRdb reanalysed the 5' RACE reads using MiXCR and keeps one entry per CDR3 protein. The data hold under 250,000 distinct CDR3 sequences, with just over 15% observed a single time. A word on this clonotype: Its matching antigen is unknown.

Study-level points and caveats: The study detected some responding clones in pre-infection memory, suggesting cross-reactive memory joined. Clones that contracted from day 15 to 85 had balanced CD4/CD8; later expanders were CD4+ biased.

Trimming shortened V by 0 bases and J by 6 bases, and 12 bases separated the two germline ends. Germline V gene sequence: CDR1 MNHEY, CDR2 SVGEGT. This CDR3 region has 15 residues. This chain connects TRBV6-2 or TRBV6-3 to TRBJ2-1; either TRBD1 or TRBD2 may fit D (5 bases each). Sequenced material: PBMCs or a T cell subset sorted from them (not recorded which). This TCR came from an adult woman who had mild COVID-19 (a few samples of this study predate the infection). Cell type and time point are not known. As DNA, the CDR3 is TGTGCCAGCAGTTACTCGGGGGAATTGTTCAATGAGCAGTTCTTC. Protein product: CASSYSGELFNEQFF.